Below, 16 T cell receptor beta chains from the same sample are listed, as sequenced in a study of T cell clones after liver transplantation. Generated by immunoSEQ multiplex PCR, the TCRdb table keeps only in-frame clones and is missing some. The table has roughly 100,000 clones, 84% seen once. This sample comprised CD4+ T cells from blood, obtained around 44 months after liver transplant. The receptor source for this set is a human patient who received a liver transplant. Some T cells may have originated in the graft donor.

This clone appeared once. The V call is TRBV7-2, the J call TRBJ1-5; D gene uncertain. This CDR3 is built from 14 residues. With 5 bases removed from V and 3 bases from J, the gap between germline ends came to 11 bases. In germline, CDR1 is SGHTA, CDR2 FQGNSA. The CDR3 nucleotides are TGTGCCAGCAGCCGGACTCGGGACAATCAGCCCCAGCATTTT. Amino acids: CASSRTRDNQPQHF.

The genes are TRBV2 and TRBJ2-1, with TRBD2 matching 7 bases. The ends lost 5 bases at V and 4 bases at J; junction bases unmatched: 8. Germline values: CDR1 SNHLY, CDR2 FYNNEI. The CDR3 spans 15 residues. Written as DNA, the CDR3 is TGTGCCAGCAGTTCCCAGGGCGGGAGTTACAATGAGCAGTTCTTC. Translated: CASSSQGGSYNEQFF. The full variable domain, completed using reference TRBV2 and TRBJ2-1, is EPEVTQTPSHQVTQMGQEVILRCVPISNHLYFYWYRQILGQKVEFLVSFYNNEISEKSEIFDDQFSVERPDGSNFTLKIRSTKLEDSAMYFCASSSQGGSYNEQFFGPGTRLTVL.

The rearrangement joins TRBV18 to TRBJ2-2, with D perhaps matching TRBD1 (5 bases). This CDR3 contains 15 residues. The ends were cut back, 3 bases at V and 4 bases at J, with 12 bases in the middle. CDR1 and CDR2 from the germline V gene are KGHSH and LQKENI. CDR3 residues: CASSPFSGITGELFF. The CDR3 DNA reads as TGTGCCAGCTCACCGTTTTCAGGGATCACCGGGGAGCTGTTTTTT.

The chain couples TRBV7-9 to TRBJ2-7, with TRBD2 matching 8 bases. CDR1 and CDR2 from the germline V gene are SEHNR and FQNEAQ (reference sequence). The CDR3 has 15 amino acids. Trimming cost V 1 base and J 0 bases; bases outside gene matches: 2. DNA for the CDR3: TGTGCCAGCAGCTTAGAGCGGGGGCTCTCCTACGAGCAGTACTTC. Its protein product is CASSLERGLSYEQYF. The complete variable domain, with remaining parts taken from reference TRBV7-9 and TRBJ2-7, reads DTGVSQNPRHKITKRGQNVTFRCDPISEHNRLYWYRQTLGQGPEFLTYFQNEAQLEKSRLLSDRFSAERPKGSFSTLEIQRTEQGDSAMYLCASSLERGLSYEQYFGPGTRLTVT.

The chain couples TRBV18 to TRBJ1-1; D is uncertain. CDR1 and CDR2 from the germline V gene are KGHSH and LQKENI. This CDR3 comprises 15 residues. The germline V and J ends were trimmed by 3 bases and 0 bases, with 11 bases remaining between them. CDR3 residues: CASSPRTAMNTEAFF. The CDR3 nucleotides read TGTGCCAGCTCACCCCGGACGGCTATGAACACTGAAGCTTTCTTT.

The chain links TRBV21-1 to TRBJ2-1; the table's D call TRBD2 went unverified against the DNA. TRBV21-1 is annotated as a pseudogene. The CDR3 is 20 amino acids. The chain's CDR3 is CASSKLLVRSGRVSGNEQFF. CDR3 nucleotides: TGTGCCAGCAGCAAATTGCTCGTTAGGAGCGGGAGGGTGTCTGGGAATGAGCAGTTCTTC.

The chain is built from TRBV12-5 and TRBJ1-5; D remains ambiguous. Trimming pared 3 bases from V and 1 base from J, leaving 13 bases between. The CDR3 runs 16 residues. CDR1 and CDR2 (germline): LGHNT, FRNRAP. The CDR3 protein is CASGFGRERSNQPQHF. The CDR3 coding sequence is TGTGCTAGTGGTTTCGGTCGCGAGAGAAGCAATCAGCCCCAGCATTTT.

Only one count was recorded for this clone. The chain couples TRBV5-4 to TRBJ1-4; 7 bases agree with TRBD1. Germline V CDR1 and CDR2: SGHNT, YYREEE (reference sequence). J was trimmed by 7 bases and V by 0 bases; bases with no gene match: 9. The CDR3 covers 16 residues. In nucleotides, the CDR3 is TGTGCCAGCAGCTTGGTGGGGCGGACAGGCGGTGAAAAACTGTTTTTT. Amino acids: CASSLVGRTGGEKLFF.

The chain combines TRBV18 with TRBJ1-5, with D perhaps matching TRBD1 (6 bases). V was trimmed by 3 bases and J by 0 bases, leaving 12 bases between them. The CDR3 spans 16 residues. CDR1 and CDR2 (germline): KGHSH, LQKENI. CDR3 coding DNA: TGTGCCAGCTCACCCGTGGGGGGCTATAGCAATCAGCCCCAGCATTTT. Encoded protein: CASSPVGGYSNQPQHF.

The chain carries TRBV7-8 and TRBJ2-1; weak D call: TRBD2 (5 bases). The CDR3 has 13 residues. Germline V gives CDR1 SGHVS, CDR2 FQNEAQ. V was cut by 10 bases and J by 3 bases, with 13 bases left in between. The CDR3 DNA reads TGTGCCACCGTGCGAGGGAACTACAATGAGCAGTTCTTC. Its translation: CATVRGNYNEQFF.

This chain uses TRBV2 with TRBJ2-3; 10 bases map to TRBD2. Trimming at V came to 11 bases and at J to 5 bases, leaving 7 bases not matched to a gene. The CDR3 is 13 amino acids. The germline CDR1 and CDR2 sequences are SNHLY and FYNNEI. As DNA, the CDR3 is TGTGCCGGAGCGGGGGGGCCAAGAGATACGCAGTATTTT. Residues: CAGAGGPRDTQYF.

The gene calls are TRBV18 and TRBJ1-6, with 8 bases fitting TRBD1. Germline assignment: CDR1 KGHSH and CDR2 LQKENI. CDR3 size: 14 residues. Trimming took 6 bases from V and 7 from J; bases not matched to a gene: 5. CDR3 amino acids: CASSQDRENSPLHF. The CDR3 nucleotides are TGTGCCAGCTCCCAGGACAGGGAAAATTCACCCCTCCACTTT.

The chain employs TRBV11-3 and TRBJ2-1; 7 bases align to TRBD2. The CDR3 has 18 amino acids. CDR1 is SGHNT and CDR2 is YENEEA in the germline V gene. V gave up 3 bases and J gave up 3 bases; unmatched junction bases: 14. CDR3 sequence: CASSLGRDGRDYYNEQFF. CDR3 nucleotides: TGTGCCAGCAGCTTGGGGAGGGATGGACGGGACTACTACAATGAGCAGTTCTTC. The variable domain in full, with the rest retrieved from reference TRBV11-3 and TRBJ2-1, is EAGVVQSPRYKIIEKKQPVAFWCNPISGHNTLYWYLQNLGQGPELLIRYENEEAVDDSQLPKDRFSAERLKGVDSTLKIQPAELGDSAVYLCASSLGRDGRDYYNEQFFGPGTRLTVL.

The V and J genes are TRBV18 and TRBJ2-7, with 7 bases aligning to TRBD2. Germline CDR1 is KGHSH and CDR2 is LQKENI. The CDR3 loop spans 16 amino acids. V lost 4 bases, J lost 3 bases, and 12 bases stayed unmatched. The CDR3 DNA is TGTGCCAGCTCACACACCCGGGGGGACTTGATCTACGAGCAGTACTTC. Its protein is CASSHTRGDLIYEQYF.

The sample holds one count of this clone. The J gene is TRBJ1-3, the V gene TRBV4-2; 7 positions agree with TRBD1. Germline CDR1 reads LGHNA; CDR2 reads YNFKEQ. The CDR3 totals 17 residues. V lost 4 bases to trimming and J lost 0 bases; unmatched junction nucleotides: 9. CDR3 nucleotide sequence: TGTGCCAGCAGCCCGACACAGGGGCTAGGCTCTGGAAACACCATATATTTT. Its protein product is CASSPTQGLGSGNTIYF.

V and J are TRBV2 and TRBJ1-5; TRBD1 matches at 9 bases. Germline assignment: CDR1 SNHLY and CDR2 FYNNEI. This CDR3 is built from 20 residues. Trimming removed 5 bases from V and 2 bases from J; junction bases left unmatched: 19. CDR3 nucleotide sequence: TGTGCCAGCAGTCTCCTCGCGACAGGGGGAAAGGTTGTTGGCAATCAGCCCCAGCATTTT. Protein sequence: CASSLLATGGKVVGNQPQHF.